These 14 T cell receptor beta chains were sequenced from one sample in a study of control samples from healthy donors and cancer patients. Assay used: immunoSEQ multiplex PCR; TCRdb lists only in-frame clones, some missing. The sample has about 100,000 clones, more than 75% seen once. The sequencing sample was made of blood. These receptors all stem from a woman between 45 and 60 years old in good health.

This clone was recorded once. V usage is TRBV7-9 and J usage is TRBJ2-3; D gene unclear. V lost 4 bases and J 12 bases, leaving 29 bases between the germline ends. Germline-derived CDR1 and CDR2 are SEHNR and FQNEAQ (reference sequence). CDR3 length equals 17 residues. The CDR3 spells CASSSLARQGPTGPQYF. DNA of the CDR3: TGTGCCAGCAGCTCTCTGGCTAGACAAGGGCCAACGGGTCCACAGTATTTT.

The rearrangement uses TRBV6-5 and TRBJ2-5; 9 bases are shared with TRBD2. The CDR3 runs 14 residues. V shed 5 bases and J 4 bases; nucleotides not matched to a gene: 5. Germline V gene sequence: CDR1 MNHEY, CDR2 SVGAGI. CDR3 bases: TGTGCCAGCAGTCCCTCTAGCGGGGTAGAGACCCAGTACTTC. Protein: CASSPSSGVETQYF.

J is TRBJ2-7 and V is TRBV6-6; D is tentatively TRBD1 or TRBD2 (5 bases each). Trimming took off 0 bases at V and 7 bases at J, with 13 bases between the two ends. Per the germline V gene, CDR1 is MNHNY and CDR2 is SVGAGI (reference sequence). This CDR3 region has 14 residues. DNA for the CDR3: TGTGCCAGCAGTTACTCCCGTGGGACGGCTGAGCAGTACTTC. As protein: CASSYSRGTAEQYF.

The V and J genes are TRBV28 and TRBJ2-5; 11 bases map to TRBD1. Trimming at V came to 4 bases and at J to 4 bases, leaving 20 bases not matched to a gene. Per germline, CDR1 MDHEN and CDR2 SYDVKM. The CDR3 length is 20 residues. DNA for the CDR3: TGTGCCAGCAGTTCTAATATCGGACAGGGGGCGCAGTTAAAGGCAGAGACCCAGTACTTC. Its translation: CASSSNIGQGAQLKAETQYF.

The CDR3 nucleotides read TGTGCCAGCAGCTTGTCTGAAACAGGGGTTGGGGAGACCCAGTACTTC. Protein sequence: CASSLSETGVGETQYF. V is TRBV5-8 and J is TRBJ2-5; 7 bases are a match to TRBD1. This CDR3 contains 16 residues. Per the germline V gene, CDR1 is SGHTS and CDR2 is YDEGEE. The V and J ends lost 1 base and 5 bases, in that order; junction bases with no gene match: 11.

V is TRBV7-3 and J is TRBJ1-1; 10 bases map to TRBD1. The CDR3 covers 14 residues. Trimming took 5 bases from V and 5 from J; bases not matched to a gene: 5. CDR1 and CDR2 (germline): SGHTA, FQGTGA. CDR3 amino acids: CASSQTGGRTEAFF. The CDR3 region has the DNA TGTGCCAGCAGCCAGACAGGGGGCCGGACTGAAGCTTTCTTT.

The chain carries TRBV30 and TRBJ1-1, with D tentatively TRBD1 (6 bases). The CDR3 extends over 14 amino acids. Germline CDR1 reads GTSNPN; CDR2 reads SVGIG (reference sequence). Trimming shortened V by 2 bases and J by 0 bases, and 10 bases separated the two germline ends. For the CDR3, the DNA is TGTGCCTGGAGTAGGGGGGGAGTGAACACTGAAGCTTTCTTT. Translated: CAWSRGGVNTEAFF.

The gene calls are TRBV15 and TRBJ1-4, with D perhaps matching TRBD1 (5 bases). This CDR3 spans 16 amino acids. V shed 3 bases and J shed 0 bases, with 11 bases lying between them. Germline V gene sequence: CDR1 LNHNV, CDR2 YYDKDF (reference sequence). The DNA of the CDR3 is TGTGCCACCAGCAGGGGCGACAGTGCAACTAATGAAAAACTGTTTTTT. This sequence encodes CATSRGDSATNEKLFF.

The rearrangement joins TRBV3-1 (or the pseudogene TRBV3-2) to TRBJ1-1; tentatively, D is TRBD1 (5 bases). CDR3 length equals 13 residues. Trimming pared 3 bases from V and 1 base from J, leaving 6 bases between. Germline V gene sequence: CDR1 LGHDT, CDR2 YNNKEL (reference sequence). Here the CDR3 reads CASSQQGNTEAFF. The CDR3 coding sequence is TGTGCCAGCAGCCAGCAGGGGAACACTGAAGCTTTCTTT.

The genes are TRBV6-4 and TRBJ2-2, with unresolved D. Looked up from germline, CDR1 is MRHNA and CDR2 is SNTAGT. This CDR3 has 14 amino acids. Deletions cut 10 bases from V and 3 bases from J, with 15 bases between. Written as DNA, the CDR3 is TGTGCCACCAAAGGACCGGCGGACACCGGGGAGCTGTTTTTT. This codes for CATKGPADTGELFF.

CDR3 region: CASSRTVQETQYF. The DNA of the CDR3 is TGTGCCAGCAGCCGGACAGTCCAAGAGACCCAGTACTTC. The V gene is TRBV5-8, the J gene TRBJ2-5, with a tentative D call TRBD1 (6 bases). CDR1 and CDR2 (germline): SGHTS, YDEGEE. V was pared by 4 bases and J by 1 base, with 8 bases between. The CDR3 length is 13 residues.

The rearrangement joins TRBV6-4 to TRBJ2-3; a weak D match, TRBD2 (5 bases). The CDR3 contains 13 residues. V was cut by 4 bases and J by 3 bases, with 8 bases left in between. In germline, CDR1 is MRHNA, CDR2 SNTAGT. CDR3 loop: CASSGGPTDTQYF. CDR3 nucleotide sequence: TGTGCCAGCAGTGGAGGGCCGACAGATACGCAGTATTTT.

The rearrangement links TRBV5-5 to TRBJ1-3, with 9 bases that match TRBD1. The CDR3 loop spans 18 amino acids. Germline V gene data show CDR1 as SGHKS and CDR2 as YYEKEE (reference sequence). Trimming took 0 bases from V and 0 from J; bases not matched to a gene: 7. The CDR3: CASSLVGGQGSSGNTIYF. As DNA, the CDR3 is TGTGCCAGCAGCTTGGTAGGGGGACAGGGTAGCTCTGGAAACACCATATATTTT.

This clone was counted a single time. The chain recombines TRBV7-7 with TRBJ2-5; the D gene is possibly TRBD2 (6 bases). V gave up 5 bases and J gave up 5 bases, with 21 bases separating them. The germline V gene encodes CDR1 SSHAT and CDR2 FNYEAQ (reference sequence). CDR3 length: 16 residues. For the CDR3, the DNA is TGTGCCAGCAGCCAAGCCCACCTAGCGTTCGGGGAGACCCAGTACTTC. Translating gives CASSQAHLAFGETQYF.